Listed here are 24 T cell receptor beta chains from one sample, sequenced in a study of Graves' ophthalmopathy and Graves' hyperthyroidism. Beta-chain TCR CDR3 regions were amplified from RNA transcripts. Scientists carried out first-round RT-PCR using HTBI primers and then a second-round multiplex PCR. TCRdb reanalysed the multiplex PCR reads using MiXCR and keeps one entry per CDR3 protein. The sample includes about 170,000 distinct CDR3 sequences, about 40% of them seen just once. The sequencing input was peripheral blood. Source of these receptors: a middle-aged woman with Graves' ophthalmopathy.

This clonotype was counted many times. The chain has TRBV6-1 and TRBJ1-1; tentative D call: TRBD1 (6 bases). This CDR3 has 14 amino acids. Germline V CDR1 and CDR2: MNHNS, SASEGT. Trimming stripped 4 bases from V and 8 bases from J, with 17 bases between. The CDR3 spells CASSALDRWWEAFF. The CDR3 coding sequence is TGTGCCAGCAGTGCCCTTGACAGGTGGTGGGAAGCTTTCTTT.

This clonotype has ten or more counts. The chain recombines TRBV5-1 with TRBJ1-1; D uncertain. Trimming took off 0 bases at V and 6 bases at J, with 12 bases between the two ends. Germline V gene sequence: CDR1 SGHRS, CDR2 YFSETQ. This CDR3 is built from 14 residues. CDR3 residues: CASSLGPIIAEAFF. In nucleotides, the CDR3 is TGCGCCAGCAGCTTGGGGCCGATAATTGCTGAAGCTTTCTTT.

This clonotype has ten or more counts. The V and J genes are TRBV28 and TRBJ1-6; D is ambiguous. CDR1 and CDR2 (germline): MDHEN, SYDVKM. The V and J ends lost 6 bases and 6 bases respectively, with 15 bases between them. The CDR3 has 15 amino acids. This chain's CDR3 is CASSPLEGGNSPLHF. CDR3 bases: TGTGCCAGCAGCCCGTTGGAGGGTGGTAATTCACCCCTCCACTTT.

The V and J genes are TRBV6-1 and TRBJ2-2; D gene unclear. CDR3 length equals 12 residues. CDR1 is MNHNS, CDR2 SASEGT, per germline. V was trimmed by 6 bases and J by 7 bases, leaving 9 bases between them. CDR3 in amino acids: CASRRMVGELFF. CDR3 nucleotides: TGTGCCAGCAGACGTATGGTCGGGGAGCTGTTTTTT.

J is TRBJ2-5 and V is TRBV6-2 or TRBV6-3; D possibly corresponds to TRBD2 (5 bases). The CDR3 runs to 12 residues. V shed 5 bases and J shed 5 bases, with 9 bases lying between them. CDR1 is MNHEY and CDR2 is SVGEGT in the germline V gene. CDR3 bases: TGTGCCAGCAGTCCCGAGGGTGAGACCCAGTACTTC. Translating gives CASSPEGETQYF.

This clonotype was picked up many times. This rearrangement joins TRBV6-5 to TRBJ1-2; no clear D. V lost 0 bases, J lost 6 bases, and 17 bases lay in between. In germline, CDR1 is MNHEY, CDR2 SVGAGI. The CDR3 spans 16 residues. CDR3 DNA: TGTGCCAGCAGTTACTCGAGGAGGACTGTCGGAGATGGCTACACCTTC. This codes for CASSYSRRTVGDGYTF.

V gene TRBV24-1 combines with J gene TRBJ2-5; 7 positions match TRBD2. The CDR3 is made up of 17 amino acids. After removal of 3 bases from V and 3 bases from J, the junction contained 12 bases not matched to a gene. In germline, CDR1 is KGHDR, CDR2 SFDVKD. The CDR3 protein is CATSDPPGEGTKETQYF. In nucleotides, the CDR3 is TGTGCCACCAGTGATCCACCGGGGGAGGGGACTAAAGAGACCCAGTACTTC.

This clonotype was recorded many times. The rearrangement joins TRBV28 to TRBJ1-1, with D perhaps matching TRBD1 (6 bases). Between the trimmed V and J ends, which lost 6 bases and 0 bases, there was a span of 14 bases. The germline gives CDR1 MDHEN, CDR2 SYDVKM. This CDR3 comprises 15 residues. DNA of the CDR3: TGTGCCAGCAGATACGGGACAAACATGAACACTGAAGCTTTCTTT. Translating gives CASRYGTNMNTEAFF.

This clonotype was observed at least ten times. The V call is TRBV18, the J call TRBJ1-2, with a tentative D call TRBD1 (6 bases). V was clipped by 2 bases and J by 8 bases, with 24 bases between them. CDR1 and CDR2 from the germline V gene are KGHSH and LQKENI. The CDR3 sequence is 17 residues long. The CDR3 is CASSPYSGTSSGPGYTF. CDR3 nucleotides: TGTGCCAGCTCACCATATTCTGGGACATCCTCGGGTCCGGGCTACACCTTC. Full variable domain (remainder filled in from reference TRBV18 and TRBJ1-2): NAGVMQNPRHLVRRRGQEARLRCSPMKGHSHVYWYRQLPEEGLKFMVYLQKENIIDESGMPKERFSAEFPKEGPSILRIQQVVRGDSAAYFCASSPYSGTSSGPGYTFGSGTRLTVV.

This clonotype was counted many times. J is TRBJ1-2 and V is TRBV10-3, with TRBD1 matching over 8 bases. Germline lookup yields CDR1 ENHRY and CDR2 SYGVKD. The CDR3 runs to 16 residues. The ends lost 4 bases at V and 4 bases at J; junction bases unmatched: 11. CDR3 loop: CAISVPPRQGFYGYTF. DNA for the CDR3: TGTGCCATCAGTGTACCCCCTAGACAGGGGTTCTATGGCTACACCTTC.

This clonotype was seen many times. The J gene is TRBJ1-6, the V gene TRBV28, with D uncertain. Trimming cost V 8 bases and J 9 bases, with 11 bases left between them. The length of the CDR3 is 12 residues. Per the germline V gene, CDR1 is MDHEN and CDR2 is SYDVKM. CDR3 in amino acids: CASGGFGSPLHF. The CDR3 DNA follows: TGTGCCAGCGGCGGGTTCGGTTCACCCCTCCACTTT.

As to this clonotype: An end of the junction differs from the germline gene, which may be a read error. The chain recombines TRBV6-2 or TRBV6-3 with TRBJ1-1; tentatively, D is TRBD1 (5 bases). CDR3 length: 15 residues. Germline lookup yields CDR1 MNHEY and CDR2 SVGEGT. The CDR3: CASSYRGATNTGAFF. CDR3 sequence (DNA): TGTGCCAGCAGTTACCGTGGGGCCACGAACACTGGAGCTTTCTTT.

The sample holds many counts of this clonotype. V usage is TRBV5-1 and J usage is TRBJ1-5; D is unclear. The germline V gene encodes CDR1 SGHRS and CDR2 YFSETQ. The CDR3 covers 14 residues. V lost 0 bases, J lost 6 bases, and 10 bases lay in between. The CDR3 nucleotides are TGCGCCAGCAGCTTGGTTATTCAGTGTCAGCCCCAGCATTTT. Translating it yields CASSLVIQCQPQHF.

This clonotype has at least ten counts. The J gene is TRBJ1-2, the V gene TRBV12-3 or TRBV12-4, with D possibly matching TRBD1 (6 bases). The CDR3 is 13 residues long. V lost 10 bases and J lost 4, with 16 bases in between. The CDR3 DNA follows: TGTGCCACCTGGACCAGGGGTACCTATGGCTACACCTTC. Translation: CATWTRGTYGYTF.

This clonotype has a count of ten or more. This chain links TRBV12-3 or TRBV12-4 with TRBJ1-1; the match to TRBD1 covers 7 bases. This CDR3 is 15 amino acids long. The trim removed 5 bases at V and 0 bases at J, leaving 6 bases unmatched. The DNA for the CDR3 is TGTGCCAGCAGTCCGCCAGGGGGGATGAACACTGAAGCTTTCTTT. It translates to CASSPPGGMNTEAFF.

The chain recombines TRBV11-2 with TRBJ2-7, with a possible D match to TRBD1 (6 bases). Germline V gene data show CDR1 as SGHAT and CDR2 as FQNNGV. There are 16 residues in the CDR3. V was trimmed by 5 bases and J by 3 bases, leaving 20 bases between them. The CDR3 loop is CASSHLDSESNYEQYF. The CDR3 DNA reads TGTGCCAGCAGCCACCTGGACAGTGAATCAAACTACGAGCAGTACTTC.

This clonotype was picked up many times. The chain couples TRBV28 to TRBJ1-2, with D possibly being TRBD1 (6 bases). Between the trimmed V and J ends, which lost 5 bases and 7 bases, there was a span of 14 bases. This CDR3 is built from 13 residues. The germline gives CDR1 MDHEN, CDR2 SYDVKM. The chain's CDR3 is CASSLQGFGGYTF. CDR3 DNA sequence: TGTGCCAGCAGTCTACAGGGTTTTGGTGGCTACACCTTC.

In this sample, this clonotype turned up once. The chain links TRBV11-1 to TRBJ2-5; D is possibly TRBD2 (5 bases). The CDR3 has 17 residues. V was shortened by 5 bases and J by 4 bases, with 23 bases between the two germline ends. Germline CDR1 is SGHAT and CDR2 is FQDESV (reference sequence). The CDR3 region has the DNA TGTGCCAGCAGCCCCCCGTCGGGTGGTTCTAGCCTAGAGACCCAGTACTTC. Its translation is CASSPPSGGSSLETQYF.

This clonotype has at least ten counts. This chain joins TRBV4-3 and TRBJ2-7, with D possibly being TRBD2 (6 bases). V shed 0 bases and J shed 2 bases, with 20 bases lying between them. The CDR3 consists of 18 residues. Germline V gene data show CDR1 as LGHNA and CDR2 as YSLEER. The CDR3 coding sequence is TGCGCCAGCAGCCAAGATTGGGGGGTAGGGACTCTCACCTACGAGCAGTACTTC. Protein sequence: CASSQDWGVGTLTYEQYF.

This clonotype was recorded at least ten times. The rearrangement joins TRBV12-3 or TRBV12-4 to TRBJ1-3; no firm D call. The length of the CDR3 is 14 residues. The V gene lost 3 bases and the J gene lost 1 base, with 7 bases spanning the gap. The CDR3 reads CASSFGDSGNTIYF. The CDR3, as DNA: TGTGCCAGCAGTTTCGGAGATTCTGGAAACACCATATATTTT.

This clonotype was picked up many times. V gene TRBV4-2 combines with J gene TRBJ2-1; 8 bases fit TRBD2. V lost 4 bases to trimming and J lost 7 bases; unmatched junction nucleotides: 21. CDR1 and CDR2 from the germline V gene are LGHNA and YNFKEQ. The CDR3 extends over 19 amino acids. The CDR3 reads CASSPGVLGAGENGNEQFF. As DNA, the CDR3 is TGTGCCAGCAGCCCGGGGGTATTAGGAGCGGGAGAAAACGGAAATGAGCAGTTCTTC.

This clonotype was seen at least ten times. This chain joins TRBV6-5 and TRBJ1-1; D remains unclear. From germline, CDR1 is MNHEY and CDR2 SVGAGI. V lost 2 bases and J 4 bases, leaving 14 bases between the germline ends. The CDR3 is 15 amino acids. The CDR3, as DNA: TGTGCCAGCAGTTACCCCGAAGGGAGGACCACTGAAGCTTTCTTT. Its protein product is CASSYPEGRTTEAFF.

This clonotype was seen many times. V is TRBV27 and J is TRBJ1-3; 7 nucleotides align to TRBD1. Germline V gene lookup returns CDR1 MNHEY and CDR2 SMNVEV (reference sequence). V lost 4 bases and J lost 4; bases outside the gene matches: 7. The CDR3 sequence is 15 residues long. The CDR3 DNA follows: TGTGCCAGCAGTTCCACCATGACAGGGGGAAACACCATATATTTT. Translating it yields CASSSTMTGGNTIYF.

In its sample, this clonotype was seen many times. The V gene is TRBV20-1, the J gene TRBJ2-5; D perhaps matches TRBD2 (6 bases). V shed 2 bases and J shed 4 bases, with 8 bases lying between them. CDR3 length equals 12 residues. Looked up from germline, CDR1 is DFQATT and CDR2 is SNEGSKA (reference sequence). The CDR3 reads CSARWRGETQYF. For the CDR3, the DNA is TGCAGTGCTAGATGGAGGGGAGAGACCCAGTACTTC.